The next 30 T cell receptor beta chains were all read from a single sample in a study of blood T cell repertoires in COVID-19. Method: immunoSEQ multiplex PCR; TCRdb's copy keeps in-frame clones and lacks some. The data show 300,000 to 350,000 clones, with roughly nine tenths seen just once and 3.5% to 4% held by the top ten. Sequenced sample: peripheral blood. These receptors were taken from a woman aged 55-69 years with COVID-19, enrolled during active disease.

This chain joins TRBV5-1 and TRBJ1-3; no reliable D call. The germline CDR1 and CDR2 sequences are SGHRS and YFSETQ. V was shortened by 0 bases and J by 3 bases, with 7 bases between the two germline ends. The CDR3 extends over 14 amino acids. CDR3 nucleotides: TGCGCCAGCAGCTTGGACGGGGTTGGAAACACCATATATTTT. Translated, it gives CASSLDGVGNTIYF. Using reference TRBV5-1 and TRBJ1-3 for the parts outside the CDR3, the full variable domain is KAGVTQTPRYLIKTRGQQVTLSCSPISGHRSVSWYQQTPGQGLQFLFEYFSETQRNKGNFPGRFSGRQFSNSRSEMNVSTLELGDSALYLCASSLDGVGNTIYFGEGSWLTVV.

The chain carries TRBV3-1 (or the pseudogene TRBV3-2) and TRBJ2-7; 9 positions agree with TRBD1. The CDR3 has 15 residues. V dropped 0 bases and J dropped 1; count of bases not matched to a gene: 1. Germline CDR1 reads LGHDT; CDR2 reads YNNKEL (reference sequence). CDR3 DNA sequence: TGTGCCAGCAGCCAAGAAGGGACAGGGTCCTACGAGCAGTACTTC. This sequence encodes CASSQEGTGSYEQYF.

The chain recombines TRBV19 with TRBJ1-4; tentative D call: TRBD1 (5 bases). Looked up from germline, CDR1 is LNHDA and CDR2 is SQIVND (reference sequence). V was trimmed by 5 bases and J by 5 bases, leaving 12 bases between them. This CDR3 spans 14 amino acids. The CDR3 loop reads CASSRDSVNEKLFF. CDR3 sequence (DNA): TGTGCCAGTAGTCGGGACTCCGTAAATGAAAAACTGTTTTTT.

The chain employs TRBV7-9 and TRBJ1-4, with 8 nucleotides matching TRBD1. The CDR3 spans 16 residues. V shed 2 bases, J shed 7 bases, and the junction held 9 bases outside the gene matches. Germline CDR1 and CDR2: SEHNR and FQNEAQ (reference sequence). CDR3 sequence (DNA): TGTGCCAGCAGCTTAAGGGCAGGGGGCGCGAGTGAAAAACTGTTTTTT. The encoded protein is CASSLRAGGASEKLFF.

This sequence joins TRBV5-5 and TRBJ1-3; no reliable D call. The CDR3 is made up of 16 amino acids. V lost 4 bases, J lost 1 base, and 15 bases lay in between. The V gene's germline CDR1 is SGHKS and CDR2 YYEKEE (reference sequence). CDR3 in amino acids: CASSPPGLASGNTIYF. The DNA for the CDR3 is TGTGCCAGCAGCCCCCCCGGCTTAGCTTCTGGAAACACCATATATTTT.

This clone was recorded many times. This chain joins TRBV4-2 and TRBJ2-3, with 10 nucleotides matching TRBD2. This CDR3 has 17 amino acids. Germline lookup yields CDR1 LGHNA and CDR2 YNFKEQ. The V segment lost 4 bases and the J segment 3 bases; nucleotides outside the gene matches: 10. The CDR3 is CASSPEVAGGPTDTQYF. Here the CDR3 DNA reads TGTGCCAGCAGCCCCGAGGTAGCGGGGGGCCCAACAGATACGCAGTATTTT.

The V call is TRBV28, the J call TRBJ1-3; no clear D. The length of the CDR3 is 15 residues. V was cut by 5 bases and J by 2 bases, with 13 bases left in between. In germline, CDR1 is MDHEN, CDR2 SYDVKM. The CDR3: CASSVPVMAGNTIYF. The CDR3 DNA follows: TGTGCCAGCAGTGTCCCAGTGATGGCTGGAAACACCATATATTTT.

The chain employs TRBV14 and TRBJ2-3; D perhaps matches TRBD1 (5 bases). Germline loops: CDR1 SGHDN, CDR2 FVKESK. There are 12 residues in the CDR3. The V end was cut by 2 bases, the J end by 7 bases, with 7 bases between. This CDR3 is CASSQTGYTQYF. The DNA for the CDR3 is TGTGCCAGCAGCCAAACAGGTTATACGCAGTATTTT. Based on the CDR3 plus reference TRBV14 and TRBJ2-3, the full variable domain is EAGVTQFPSHSVIEKGQTVTLRCDPISGHDNLYWYRRVMGKEIKFLLHFVKESKQDESGMPNNRFLAERTGGTYSTLKVQPAELEDSGVYFCASSQTGYTQYFGPGTRLTVL.

CDR3 sequence reads: CASSDRGNSPLHF. The CDR3 region has the DNA TGTGCCAGCTCAGACAGGGGGAATTCACCCCTCCACTTT. V is TRBV18 and J is TRBJ1-6; 9 nucleotides match TRBD1. Looked up from germline, CDR1 is KGHSH and CDR2 is LQKENI. V was clipped by 5 bases and J by 7 bases; unmatched bases: 0. The CDR3 runs 13 residues. Full variable domain (outside the CDR3, taken from reference TRBV18 and TRBJ1-6): NAGVMQNPRHLVRRRGQEARLRCSPMKGHSHVYWYRQLPEEGLKFMVYLQKENIIDESGMPKERFSAEFPKEGPSILRIQQVVRGDSAAYFCASSDRGNSPLHFGNGTRLTVT.

The chain employs TRBV27 and TRBJ1-3; D is ambiguous. The CDR3 is made up of 13 amino acids. The V end was cut by 8 bases, the J end by 7 bases, with 15 bases between. The germline gives CDR1 MNHEY, CDR2 SMNVEV (reference sequence). CDR3 amino acids: CASSSYGSNTIYF. CDR3 bases: TGTGCCAGCTCGTCTTACGGGAGCAACACCATATATTTT.

This chain connects TRBV5-1 to TRBJ1-2, with D possibly being TRBD1 (5 bases). CDR1 and CDR2 (germline): SGHRS, YFSETQ. The ends were cut back, 4 bases at V and 4 bases at J, with 14 bases in the middle. CDR3 size: 14 residues. CDR3 protein: CASSHGGEIYGYTF. The CDR3 bases are TGCGCCAGCAGCCATGGGGGGGAAATCTATGGCTACACCTTC.

This clone was counted a single time. V gene TRBV7-3 combines with J gene TRBJ1-3; D is undetermined. CDR3 length: 16 residues. V was clipped by 2 bases and J by 2 bases, with 13 bases between them. Germline values: CDR1 SGHTA, CDR2 FQGTGA. Here the CDR3 DNA reads TGTGCCAGCAGCTTATTTGGATCGGGAACTGGAAACACCATATATTTT. Its protein is CASSLFGSGTGNTIYF.

The chain carries TRBV12-3 or TRBV12-4 and TRBJ2-7; D not certain. V was trimmed by 5 bases and J by 5 bases, leaving 10 bases between them. There are 12 residues in the CDR3. The CDR3 region is CASSILNHEQYF. In DNA form, the CDR3 reads TGTGCCAGCAGTATACTAAACCACGAGCAGTACTTC.

This rearrangement joins TRBV18 to TRBJ2-4, with 12 bases identical to TRBD2. J gave up 6 bases and V 6 bases, and 12 bases lay outside the gene matches. CDR1 is KGHSH and CDR2 is LQKENI in the germline V gene. The CDR3 sequence is 17 residues long. CDR3 residues: CASSKGTSGSVVNIQYF. In DNA, the CDR3 is TGTGCCAGCTCTAAAGGGACTAGCGGGTCGGTGGTAAACATTCAGTACTTC.

The chain is built from TRBV9 and TRBJ2-2; 9 bases are a match to TRBD1. This CDR3 is built from 16 residues. Unmatched junction bases numbered 12, after V lost 6 bases and J lost 6 bases. Germline CDR1 is SGDLS and CDR2 is YYNGEE. The CDR3 DNA sequence: TGTGCCAGCACCGCCTTGAAACAGGGGGCCCCCGGGGAGCTGTTTTTT. It codes for CASTALKQGAPGELFF.

The chain couples TRBV15 to TRBJ1-4; D remains ambiguous. Germline V lookup: CDR1 LNHNV, CDR2 YYDKDF (reference sequence). The V gene lost 1 base and the J gene lost 3 bases, with 9 bases spanning the gap. The CDR3 runs to 15 residues. The CDR3 nucleotides are TGTGCCACCAGCAGAGCCTTAGCTGCTAATGAAAAACTGTTTTTT. Translated: CATSRALAANEKLFF.

The chain employs TRBV6-5 and TRBJ1-2, with D possibly being TRBD1 (6 bases). This CDR3 spans 13 amino acids. The germline CDR1 and CDR2 sequences are MNHEY and SVGAGI. V was cut by 6 bases and J by 2 bases, with 10 bases left in between. CDR3 in amino acids: CASRLGQNYGYTF. As DNA, the CDR3 is TGTGCCAGCAGACTAGGACAGAACTATGGCTACACCTTC.

This chain connects TRBV18 to TRBJ1-1; no clear D. The CDR3 spans 13 residues. V lost 8 bases and J lost 6, with 16 bases in between. The germline CDR1 and CDR2 sequences are KGHSH and LQKENI. DNA for the CDR3: TGTGCCAGCCGCCGGATGCAGGTACCTGAAGCTTTCTTT. Its protein product is CASRRMQVPEAFF.

This chain joins TRBV5-1 and TRBJ1-4; 8 nucleotides agree with TRBD1. Trimming removed 4 bases from V and 8 bases from J; junction bases left unmatched: 10. CDR1 is SGHRS, CDR2 YFSETQ, per germline. CDR3 length: 15 residues. CDR3: CASSLSGQGSEKLFF. The CDR3 DNA is TGCGCCAGCAGCCTATCAGGACAGGGTAGCGAAAAACTGTTTTTT.

This chain joins TRBV5-6 and TRBJ2-7; 10 bases line up with TRBD1. The V segment lost 1 base and the J segment 5 bases; nucleotides outside the gene matches: 9. The CDR3 contains 16 residues. The germline V gene has CDR1 SGHDT and CDR2 YYEEEE. CDR3 sequence reads: CASSLLRGDRGNEQYF. CDR3 sequence (DNA): TGTGCCAGCAGCTTGCTTAGGGGGGACAGGGGTAACGAGCAGTACTTC. Looking up the rest from reference TRBV5-6 and TRBJ2-7 gives the full variable domain: DAGVTQSPTHLIKTRGQQVTLRCSPKSGHDTVSWYQQALGQGPQFIFQYYEEEERQRGNFPDRFSGHQFPNYSSELNVNALLLGDSALYLCASSLLRGDRGNEQYFGPGTRLTVT.

V is TRBV5-1 and J is TRBJ2-5; 12 bases are a match to TRBD2. The CDR3 is made up of 14 amino acids. V lost 4 bases to trimming and J lost 5 bases; unmatched junction nucleotides: 3. The V gene's germline CDR1 is SGHRS and CDR2 YFSETQ. CDR3 nucleotides: TGCGCCAGCAGCGCCGGGACTAGCGGGGAGACCCAGTACTTC. It translates to CASSAGTSGETQYF.

The gene calls are TRBV11-3 and TRBJ2-3; 7 bases agree with TRBD1. This CDR3 contains 14 residues. V lost 4 bases to trimming and J lost 3 bases; unmatched junction nucleotides: 4. Germline V CDR1 and CDR2: SGHNT, YENEEA. The CDR3 protein is CASSSHRGTDTQYF. The CDR3 coding sequence is TGTGCCAGCAGCTCCCACAGGGGAACAGATACGCAGTATTTT.

This sequence joins TRBV7-3 and TRBJ1-1; 8 bases agree with TRBD1. The germline CDR1 and CDR2 sequences are SGHTA and FQGTGA. The J segment lost 4 bases and the V segment lost 5 bases, leaving 12 bases of the junction unmatched. CDR3 length: 16 residues. CDR3 nucleotides: TGTGCCAGCAGCCATTTGACAGGGGAGGCTTCCACTGAAGCTTTCTTT. Encoded protein: CASSHLTGEASTEAFF.

The rearrangement links TRBV19 to TRBJ2-1; 7 bases align to TRBD1. Losses at the gene ends were 5 bases for V and 0 bases for J; bases not matched to a gene: 4. Looked up from germline, CDR1 is LNHDA and CDR2 is SQIVND (reference sequence). The CDR3 extends over 15 amino acids. For the CDR3, the DNA is TGTGCCAGTAGTGGGGACAGATCCTCCTACAATGAGCAGTTCTTC. This codes for CASSGDRSSYNEQFF. Together with reference TRBV19 and TRBJ2-1, the CDR3 gives the full variable domain: DGGITQSPKYLFRKEGQNVTLSCEQNLNHDAMYWYRQDPGQGLRLIYYSQIVNDFQKGDIAEGYSVSREKKESFPLTVTSAQKNPTAFYLCASSGDRSSYNEQFFGPGTRLTVL.

The V call is TRBV30, the J call TRBJ1-2; a weak D match, TRBD1 (5 bases). This CDR3 spans 13 amino acids. Trimming stripped 3 bases from V and 5 bases from J, with 13 bases between. Germline CDR1 GTSNPN, CDR2 SVGIG (reference sequence). Here the CDR3 DNA reads TGTGCCTGGAGCCCCCGGGGGGGTTATGGCTACACCTTC. Residues: CAWSPRGGYGYTF.

Only one count was recorded for this clone. The J gene is TRBJ1-4, the V gene TRBV19; D not certain. The CDR3 is 16 residues long. V dropped 4 bases and J dropped 0 bases, with 12 bases sitting between them. Germline CDR1 LNHDA, CDR2 SQIVND (reference sequence). CDR3 bases: TGTGCCAGTAGTACCCTTGCGGCTGCAACTAATGAAAAACTGTTTTTT. Amino acid sequence: CASSTLAAATNEKLFF.

V is TRBV27 and J is TRBJ1-1; weak D call: TRBD1 (6 bases). Deletions cut 2 bases from V and 4 bases from J, with 14 bases between. The CDR3 is made up of 15 amino acids. The germline CDR1 and CDR2 sequences are MNHEY and SMNVEV (reference sequence). Here the CDR3 DNA reads TGTGCCAGCAGTTTAGCCCGGGAGGGGGGCACTGAAGCTTTCTTT. It specifies CASSLAREGGTEAFF.

The CDR3, as DNA: TGTGCCAGCAGCTACGCGGACAGGGAAAAGCAGTACTTC. Translated: CASSYADREKQYF. The chain combines TRBV3-1 (or the pseudogene TRBV3-2) with TRBJ2-7; 8 bases match TRBD1. Germline CDR1 and CDR2: LGHDT and YNNKEL (reference sequence). J was trimmed by 8 bases and V by 5 bases; bases with no gene match: 8. The CDR3 sequence is 13 residues long.

V is TRBV12-3 or TRBV12-4 and J is TRBJ2-2; 7 bases map to TRBD1. The J segment lost 6 bases and the V segment lost 2 bases, leaving 0 bases of the junction unmatched. The CDR3 consists of 13 residues. CDR3: CASSLQGAGELFF. The CDR3 DNA follows: TGTGCCAGCAGTTTACAGGGGGCCGGGGAGCTGTTTTTT.

This chain uses TRBV29-1 with TRBJ1-2; no clear D. Germline V gene sequence: CDR1 SQVTM, CDR2 ANQGSEA. With 5 bases removed from V and 4 bases from J, the gap between germline ends came to 14 bases. This CDR3 region has 13 residues. The CDR3 DNA is TGCAGCGTTACGCCGGGATTCAGCTATGGCTACACCTTC. The encoded protein is CSVTPGFSYGYTF.